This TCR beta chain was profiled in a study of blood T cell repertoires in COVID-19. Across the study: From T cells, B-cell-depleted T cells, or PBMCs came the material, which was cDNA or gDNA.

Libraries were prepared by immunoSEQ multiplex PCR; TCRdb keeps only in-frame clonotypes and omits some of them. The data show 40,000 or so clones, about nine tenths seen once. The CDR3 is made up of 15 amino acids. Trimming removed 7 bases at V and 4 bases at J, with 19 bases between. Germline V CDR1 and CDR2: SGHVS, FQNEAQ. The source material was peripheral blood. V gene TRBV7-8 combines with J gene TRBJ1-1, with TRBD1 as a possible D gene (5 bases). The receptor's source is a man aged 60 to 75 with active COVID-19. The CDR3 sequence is CASILQADMGTEAFF. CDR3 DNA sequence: TGTGCCAGCATCCTACAGGCCGACATGGGCACTGAAGCTTTCTTT.